This TCR beta chain derives from a study of blood T cell repertoires in COVID-19. Overall study context: T cells, B-cell-depleted T cells, or PBMCs provided the cDNA or gDNA that served as material.

Recruited during active infection, patients (from Seattle) were subsequently followed longitudinally. In the source study's methods: Amplification with reference gene primers provided the estimates of nucleated cell counts. Method: immunoSEQ multiplex PCR; TCRdb's copy keeps in-frame clones and lacks some. V, J and clone size are taken as reported in that table, and D and trimming were inferred from the DNA itself. Found here are about 89,000 clones, about 83% of them singletons; the top ten hold about 5.7%. Input material: peripheral blood. The receptor's source is a man aged 70-80 years with COVID-19, enrolled during active disease.

CDR3 bases: TGTGCCAGCAGTGAAGCTTCAGGGCGGAATGAGCAGTTCTTC. It yields the protein CASSEASGRNEQFF. The chain is built from TRBV6-1 and TRBJ2-1, with TRBD1 as a possible D gene (5 bases). This CDR3 region has 14 residues. In germline, CDR1 is MNHNS, CDR2 SASEGT. Trimming removed 0 bases at V and 7 bases at J, with 10 bases between.